These T cell receptor beta chains were read from a single sample in a study of cytomegalovirus exposure and HLA in healthy donors. Assay: immunoSEQ multiplex PCR; the TCRdb copy retains only in-frame clones and omits some. Its table lists around 200,000 clones. The sequencing sample was made of PBMCs. The receptors stem from a woman in her twenties or thirties in good health and CMV-seropositive. Both conserved end residues are trimmed from each CDR3. The order of the fields is J gene, V gene, CDR3 protein.

TRBJ2-7 TRBV6-1 ASSALAGASYEQY
TRBJ2-1 TRBV14 ASSQDSGRGVPNEQF
TRBJ2-7 TRBV28 AGSSGSPYEQY
TRBJ2-1 TRBV13 ASSSGLLNEQF
TRBJ1-2 TRBV18 ASSQGRGFYGYT
TRBJ2-2 TRBV5-6 ASSYPDTTGELF
TRBJ2-5 TRBV28 ASSLNGGPSQETQY
TRBJ1-2 TRBV5-1 ATKNGDRGDGYT
TRBJ2-1 TRBV2 ASSMDSLSYNEQF
TRBJ2-1 TRBV19 ASRRLAGDISYNEQF
TRBJ1-5 TRBV2 ASSDGDQPQH
TRBJ2-4 TRBV25-1 ASSEPRGGDIQY
TRBJ1-2 TRBV23-1 ASSHRQAVYGYT
TRBJ1-3 TRBV18 ASSPLSQLSSGNTIY
TRBJ1-1 TRBV7-2 ASSLDSRGSGRAF
TRBJ1-2 TRBV5-1 ASSVDRVVGYT